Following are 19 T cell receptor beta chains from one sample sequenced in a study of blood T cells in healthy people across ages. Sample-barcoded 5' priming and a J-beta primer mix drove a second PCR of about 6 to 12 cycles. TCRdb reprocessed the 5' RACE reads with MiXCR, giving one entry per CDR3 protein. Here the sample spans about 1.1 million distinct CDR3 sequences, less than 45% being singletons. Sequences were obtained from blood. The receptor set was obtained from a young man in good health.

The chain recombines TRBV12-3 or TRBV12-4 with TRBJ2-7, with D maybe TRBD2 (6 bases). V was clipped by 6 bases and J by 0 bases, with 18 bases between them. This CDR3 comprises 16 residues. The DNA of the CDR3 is TGTGCCAGCAGGGGGATAGCGGAAACCTACTCCTACGAGCAGTACTTC. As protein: CASRGIAETYSYEQYF.

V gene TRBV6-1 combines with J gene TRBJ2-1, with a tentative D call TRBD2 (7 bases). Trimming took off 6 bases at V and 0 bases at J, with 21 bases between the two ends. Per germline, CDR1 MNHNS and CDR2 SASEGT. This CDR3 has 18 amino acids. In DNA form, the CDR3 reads TGTGCCAGCAGCCTGGGGCGGGGGCACTACAGCTCCTACAATGAGCAGTTCTTC. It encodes CASSLGRGHYSSYNEQFF.

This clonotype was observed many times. The CDR3 is CASSLGGPASTDTQYF. The CDR3 DNA sequence: TGTGCCAGCAGCTTAGGTGGACCCGCTAGCACAGATACGCAGTATTTT. The chain is built from TRBV7-2 and TRBJ2-3; D is unresolved. The germline gives CDR1 SGHTA, CDR2 FQGNSA. The CDR3 loop spans 16 amino acids. Trimming removed 1 base from V and 0 bases from J, with 11 bases in between.

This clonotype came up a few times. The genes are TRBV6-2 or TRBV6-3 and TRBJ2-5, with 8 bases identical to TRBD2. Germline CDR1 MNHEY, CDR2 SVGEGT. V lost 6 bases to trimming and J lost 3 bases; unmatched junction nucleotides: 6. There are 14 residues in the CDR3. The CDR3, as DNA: TGTGCCAGCAGCCGGGGGCGGGGGGAAGAGACCCAGTACTTC. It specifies CASSRGRGEETQYF.

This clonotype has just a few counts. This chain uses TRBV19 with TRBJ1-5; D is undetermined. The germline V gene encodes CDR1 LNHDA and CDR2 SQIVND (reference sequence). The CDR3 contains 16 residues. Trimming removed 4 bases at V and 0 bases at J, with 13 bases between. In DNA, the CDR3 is TGTGCCAGTAGTAATACGGCAGACCTTAGCAATCAGCCCCAGCATTTT. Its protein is CASSNTADLSNQPQHF.

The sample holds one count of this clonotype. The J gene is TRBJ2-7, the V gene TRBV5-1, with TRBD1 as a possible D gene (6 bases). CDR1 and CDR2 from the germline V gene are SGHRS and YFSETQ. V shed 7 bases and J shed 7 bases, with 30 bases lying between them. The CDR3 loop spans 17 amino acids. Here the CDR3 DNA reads TGCGCCAGCCAGCCTAGATATGACAGGACGAACTACAATGAGCAGTACTTC. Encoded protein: CASQPRYDRTNYNEQYF.

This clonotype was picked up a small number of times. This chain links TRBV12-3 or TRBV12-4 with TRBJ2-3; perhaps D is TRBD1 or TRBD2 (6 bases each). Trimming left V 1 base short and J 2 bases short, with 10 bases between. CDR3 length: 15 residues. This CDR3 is CASSLGGATTDTQYF. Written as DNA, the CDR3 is TGTGCCAGCAGTTTAGGGGGGGCCACCACAGATACGCAGTATTTT.

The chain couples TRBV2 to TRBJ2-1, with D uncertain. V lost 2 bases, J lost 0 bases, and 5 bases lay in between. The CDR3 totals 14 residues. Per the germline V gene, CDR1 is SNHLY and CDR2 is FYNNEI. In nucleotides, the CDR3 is TGTGCCAGCAGTGAAAACTACTCCTACAATGAGCAGTTCTTC. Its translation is CASSENYSYNEQFF.

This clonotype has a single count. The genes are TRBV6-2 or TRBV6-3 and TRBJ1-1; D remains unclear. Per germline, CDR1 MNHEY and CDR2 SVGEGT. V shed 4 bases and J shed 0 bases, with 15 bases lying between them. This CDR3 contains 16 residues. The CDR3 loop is CASSSPTFRLNTEAFF. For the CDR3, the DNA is TGTGCCAGCAGTTCCCCAACCTTTCGGTTGAACACTGAAGCTTTCTTT.

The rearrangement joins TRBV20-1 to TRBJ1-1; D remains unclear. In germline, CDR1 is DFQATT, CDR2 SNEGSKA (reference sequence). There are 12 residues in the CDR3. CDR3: CSSVLMNTEAFF. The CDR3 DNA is TGCAGCTCCGTTCTGATGAACACTGAAGCTTTCTTT.

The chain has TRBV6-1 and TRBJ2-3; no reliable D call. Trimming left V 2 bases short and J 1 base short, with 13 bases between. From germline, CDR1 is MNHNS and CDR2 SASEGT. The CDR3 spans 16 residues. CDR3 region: CASSEIRPRGTDTQYF. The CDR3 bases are TGTGCCAGCAGTGAAATCCGCCCTAGGGGCACAGATACGCAGTATTTT.

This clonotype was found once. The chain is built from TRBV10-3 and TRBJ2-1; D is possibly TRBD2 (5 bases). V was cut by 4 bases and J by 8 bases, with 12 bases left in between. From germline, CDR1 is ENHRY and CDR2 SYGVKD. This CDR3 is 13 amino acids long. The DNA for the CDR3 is TGTGCCATCAGTGGAGAGCTAGCCGATGAGCAGTTCTTC. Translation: CAISGELADEQFF.

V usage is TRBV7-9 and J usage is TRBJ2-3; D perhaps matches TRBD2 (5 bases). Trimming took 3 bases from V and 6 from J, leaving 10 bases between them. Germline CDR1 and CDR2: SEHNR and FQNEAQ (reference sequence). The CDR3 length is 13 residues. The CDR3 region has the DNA TGTGCCAGCAGCTTCAATTTAGCGGATACGCAGTATTTT. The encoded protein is CASSFNLADTQYF. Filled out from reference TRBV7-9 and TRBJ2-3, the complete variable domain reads DTGVSQNPRHKITKRGQNVTFRCDPISEHNRLYWYRQTLGQGPEFLTYFQNEAQLEKSRLLSDRFSAERPKGSFSTLEIQRTEQGDSAMYLCASSFNLADTQYFGPGTRLTVL.

Written as DNA, the CDR3 is TGTGCCACGGCCCGGGAGGGACACACTGAAGCTTTCTTT. Translated: CATAREGHTEAFF. This rearrangement joins TRBV12-1 to TRBJ1-1. TRBV12-1 is a listed pseudogene. This CDR3 spans 13 amino acids.

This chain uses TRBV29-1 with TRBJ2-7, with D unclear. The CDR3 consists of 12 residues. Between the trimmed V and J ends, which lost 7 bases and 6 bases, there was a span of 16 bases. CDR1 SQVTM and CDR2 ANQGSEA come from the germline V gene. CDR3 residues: CSGRASVREQYF. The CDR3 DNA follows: TGCAGCGGTCGGGCTAGTGTTCGCGAGCAGTACTTC.

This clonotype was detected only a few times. The CDR3 protein is CSALTSGAYNEQFF. The CDR3 bases are TGCAGTGCCCTCACTAGCGGAGCTTACAATGAGCAGTTCTTC. The chain couples TRBV20-1 to TRBJ2-1, with TRBD2 matching 8 bases. From germline, CDR1 is DFQATT and CDR2 SNEGSKA (reference sequence). With V trimmed by 6 bases and J by 4 bases, 8 bases remained unmatched. The CDR3 sequence is 14 residues long.

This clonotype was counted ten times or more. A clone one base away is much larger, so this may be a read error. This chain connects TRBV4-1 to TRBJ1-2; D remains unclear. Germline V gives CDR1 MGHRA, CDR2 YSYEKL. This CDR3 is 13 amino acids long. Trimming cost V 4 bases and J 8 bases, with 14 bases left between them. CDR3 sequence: CASSRWAHGGYTF. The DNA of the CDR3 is TGCGCCAGCAGCCGATGGGCGCACGGGGGCTACACCTTC.

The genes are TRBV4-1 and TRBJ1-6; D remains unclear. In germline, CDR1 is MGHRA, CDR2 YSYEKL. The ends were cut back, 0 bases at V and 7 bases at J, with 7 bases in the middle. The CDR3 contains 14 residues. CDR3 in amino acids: CASSQEGTNSPLHF. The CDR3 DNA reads TGCGCCAGCAGCCAAGAGGGCACGAATTCACCCCTCCACTTT.

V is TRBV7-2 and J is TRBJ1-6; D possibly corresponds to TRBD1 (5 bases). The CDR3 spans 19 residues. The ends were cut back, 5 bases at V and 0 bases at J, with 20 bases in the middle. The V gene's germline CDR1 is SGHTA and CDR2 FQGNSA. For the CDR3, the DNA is TGTGCCAGCAGCATCCGCAGGGCCCTACAGAGCTCCTATAATTCACCCCTCCACTTT. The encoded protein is CASSIRRALQSSYNSPLHF.